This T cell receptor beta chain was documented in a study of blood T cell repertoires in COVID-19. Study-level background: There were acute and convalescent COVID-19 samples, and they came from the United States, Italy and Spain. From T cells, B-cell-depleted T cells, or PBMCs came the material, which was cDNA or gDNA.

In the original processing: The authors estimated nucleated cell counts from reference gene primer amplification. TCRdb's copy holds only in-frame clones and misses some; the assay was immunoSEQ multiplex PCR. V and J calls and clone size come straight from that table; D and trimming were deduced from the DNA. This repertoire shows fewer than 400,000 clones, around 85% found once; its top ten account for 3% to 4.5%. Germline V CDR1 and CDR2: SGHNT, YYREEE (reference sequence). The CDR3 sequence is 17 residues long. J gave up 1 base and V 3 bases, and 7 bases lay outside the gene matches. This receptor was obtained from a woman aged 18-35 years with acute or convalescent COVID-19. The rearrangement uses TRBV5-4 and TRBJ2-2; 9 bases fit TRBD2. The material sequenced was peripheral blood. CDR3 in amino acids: CASSSDSGGENTGELFF. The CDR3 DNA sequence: TGTGCCAGCAGCTCAGATAGCGGGGGAGAGAACACCGGGGAGCTGTTTTTT.